This TCR beta chain was identified during a study of OX40 agonist ivuxolimab in advanced cancers. Study context: Patients were dosed with the agonistic anti-OX40 (CD134) antibody ivuxolimab. The eligibility criteria allowed prior anti-PD-1, anti-PD-L1 or anti-CTLA-4 therapy, and roughly 39% had some. Study results and limitations: Antigen specificity of clonally expanded peripheral T cells was not established. The study observed clonal expansion of CD4+ and CD8+ blood T cells by week 6 at 0.1 to 3.0 mg/kg.

Worth noting for this clone: Its antigen is undetermined.

Some clones are missing from TCRdb's copy, which holds only in-frame ones; the method was immunoSEQ multiplex PCR. The sample lists about 92,000 clones; roughly 90% were seen once. From germline, CDR1 is KGHSH and CDR2 LQKENI. Trimming cost V 1 base and J 2 bases, with 14 bases left between them. The CDR3 extends over 16 amino acids. This receptor was obtained from an adult with an advanced solid tumor such as melanoma, head and neck, liver or kidney cancer. V and J are TRBV18 and TRBJ2-5; D might be TRBD2 (6 bases). Specimen: CD4+ or CD8+ T cells sorted from blood, collected in a trial of the OX40 agonist ivuxolimab. The CDR3 sequence: CASSPQRASFQETQYF. The CDR3 DNA reads TGTGCCAGCTCACCACAGCGGGCAAGTTTTCAAGAGACCCAGTACTTC.